The sequence of this TCR beta chain was determined in a study of blood T cell repertoires in COVID-19. Study context: Sample material is recorded as cDNA or gDNA derived from T cells, B-cell-depleted T cells, or PBMCs.

This clone showed up just a few times. V lost 5 bases, J lost 7 bases, and 7 bases stayed unmatched. Germline lookup yields CDR1 SGHRS and CDR2 YFSETQ. This CDR3 contains 15 residues. The assay was immunoSEQ multiplex PCR, and TCRdb's table has in-frame clones only and misses some. The table records under 250,000 clones, about four fifths of them present only once. This sequence joins TRBV5-1 and TRBJ1-6; 9 nucleotides agree with TRBD1. The receptor comes from a man aged 50 to 60 with active or convalescent COVID-19. The specimen was peripheral blood. The CDR3 DNA sequence: TGCGCCAGCAGGGAGGGGACAGGGACAAATTCACCCCTCCACTTT. It codes for CASREGTGTNSPLHF. Complete variable domain (other parts from reference TRBV5-1 and TRBJ1-6): KAGVTQTPRYLIKTRGQQVTLSCSPISGHRSVSWYQQTPGQGLQFLFEYFSETQRNKGNFPGRFSGRQFSNSRSEMNVSTLELGDSALYLCASREGTGTNSPLHFGNGTRLTVT.